This T cell receptor beta chain originates from a study of human T cells and chemical hapten exposure. Overall study: Yields of TCR per sample differed, chiefly owing to small differences in pooled library volume.

As processed by the authors: Across samples, TCR counts had a median of roughly 98,000 and ranged from about 20,000 to 750,000. TCRdb recomputed calls from the RACE reads with MiXCR, one row per CDR3 protein. The V and J calls reflect TCRdb's pipeline rather than the authors' work. Of about 82,000 distinct CDR3 sequences listed, 13% are singletons. The time point here: patch test 3, about 24 weeks after DPC sensitization. Regarding treatment: therapeutic diphenylcyclopropenone sensitization with weekly scalp DPC. Germline V gives CDR1 SGHAT, CDR2 FQNNGV. CDR3 length: 15 residues. Trimming pared 7 bases from V and 6 bases from J, leaving 19 bases between. Many counts were recorded for this clonotype.

The chain joins TRBV11-2 to TRBJ2-1; possible D gene TRBD1, 6 bases. Sequences were derived from whole blood, sampled in connection with sensitization to the hapten diphenylcyclopropenone (DPC). The TCR comes from a woman in her fifties or sixties with alopecia areata. Some clones in this sample may be carry-over from other donors' samples. DNA for the CDR3: TGTGCCAGCACCTTGGGGGCAGGGCCGTTCAATGAGCAGTTCTTC. This sequence encodes CASTLGAGPFNEQFF.